One sample yielded the 7 T cell receptor beta chains listed below, sequenced in a study of chemoradiotherapy in HPV16-positive cancers. Profiling relied on immunoSEQ multiplex PCR, and the TCRdb table lists in-frame clones only, not all of them. In the table there are approximately 15,000 clones, roughly 73% of which are singletons. Sample collection was performed from a patient who underwent chemoradiotherapy. The receptor source for this set is a human donor with HPV-associated anogenital cancer.

The chain employs TRBV14 and TRBJ2-6, with 8 nucleotides matching TRBD1. The CDR3 contains 16 residues. CDR1 and CDR2 from the germline V gene are SGHDN and FVKESK. Unmatched junction bases numbered 3, after V lost 3 bases and J lost 2 bases. Written as DNA, the CDR3 is TGTGCCAGCAGCCACGCGACAGGGGCTGGGGCCAACGTCCTGACTTTC. This sequence encodes CASSHATGAGANVLTF.

The chain employs TRBV5-4 and TRBJ2-7; maybe TRBD1 (6 bases). From germline, CDR1 is SGHNT and CDR2 YYREEE (reference sequence). The CDR3 is 14 residues long. V lost 5 bases, J lost 3 bases, and 15 bases lay in between. DNA of the CDR3: TGTGCCAGCAGAGTTCAGGGGACCCGCTACGAGCAGTACTTC. Its protein is CASRVQGTRYEQYF.

The rearrangement joins TRBV6-5 to TRBJ1-4, with D perhaps TRBD1 (5 bases). V shed 7 bases and J shed 12 bases, with 21 bases lying between them. Germline V gene sequence: CDR1 MNHEY, CDR2 SVGAGI. The CDR3 has 14 residues. The CDR3 loop reads CASTTLRDSGQLFF. The CDR3 DNA follows: TGTGCCAGCACCACTCTTCGGGACTCTGGGCAACTGTTTTTT.

V usage is TRBV6-1 and J usage is TRBJ1-5; D gene unclear. V gave up 7 bases and J gave up 4 bases, with 11 bases separating them. Germline CDR1 and CDR2: MNHNS and SASEGT. This CDR3 is built from 13 residues. CDR3 in DNA: TGTGCCAGCACCCCCGACGGGAATCAGCCCCAGCATTTT. As protein: CASTPDGNQPQHF.

The chain has TRBV11-1 and TRBJ1-1; 8 nucleotides agree with TRBD1. CDR3 length: 13 amino acids. Germline CDR1 reads SGHAT; CDR2 reads FQDESV (reference sequence). With 5 bases clipped from V and 11 bases from J, the junction kept 10 bases outside the gene matches. CDR3 nucleotides: TGTGCCAGCAGCATCACGCAGACAGGGGTGGCTTTCTTT. Protein product: CASSITQTGVAFF.

The chain combines TRBV19 with TRBJ2-3, with D possibly being TRBD2 (6 bases). The V end lost 3 bases, the J end lost 3 bases, and 13 bases lay between the germline ends. This CDR3 has 15 residues. Germline CDR1 is LNHDA and CDR2 is SQIVND (reference sequence). In DNA, the CDR3 is TGTGCCAGTAGTATTACTAGCTCGTGGACAGATACGCAGTATTTT. This gives the protein CASSITSSWTDTQYF.

The chain uses TRBV15 and TRBJ2-2; a weak D match, TRBD2 (6 bases). V was shortened by 0 bases and J by 4 bases, with 18 bases between the two germline ends. Germline V CDR1 and CDR2: LNHNV, YYDKDF (reference sequence). The CDR3 totals 18 residues. The DNA for the CDR3 is TGTGCCACCAGCAGAGATTACGGGACTTTGGGTAGCACCGGGGAGCTGTTTTTT. Its protein is CATSRDYGTLGSTGELFF.